This entry features one T cell receptor (beta chain) sequence. The entry originates in a study of shared clonotypes between healthy human individuals. The CDR3 has 15 residues. Per germline, CDR1 KGHSH and CDR2 LQKENI. The V end was cut by 2 bases, the J end by 2 bases, with 13 bases between. Measured with immunoSEQ multiplex PCR; TCRdb has only the in-frame clones, and not every one. The data contain around 2.1 million clones, under 97% of them singletons. Sequencing was performed on naive CD4+ T cells sorted from blood. Regarding subset: CD45RA+ positively selected. The chain links TRBV18 to TRBJ2-7; D remains unclear. The sequence was obtained from a young man in good health. DNA for the CDR3: TGTGCCAGCTCACCAGGCGAACTCTCCACCTACGAGCAGTACTTC. Amino acids: CASSPGELSTYEQYF.